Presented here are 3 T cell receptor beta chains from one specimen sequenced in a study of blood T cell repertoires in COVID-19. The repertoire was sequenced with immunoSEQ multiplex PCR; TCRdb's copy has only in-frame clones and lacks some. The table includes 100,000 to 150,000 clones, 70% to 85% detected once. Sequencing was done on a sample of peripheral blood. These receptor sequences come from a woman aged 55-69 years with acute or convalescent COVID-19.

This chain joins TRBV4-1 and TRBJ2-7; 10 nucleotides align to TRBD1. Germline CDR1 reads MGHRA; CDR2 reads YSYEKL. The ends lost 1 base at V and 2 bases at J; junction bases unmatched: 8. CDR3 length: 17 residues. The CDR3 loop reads CASSQGGAGTGAYEQYF. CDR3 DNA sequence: TGCGCCAGCAGCCAAGGGGGAGCTGGGACAGGGGCCTACGAGCAGTACTTC.

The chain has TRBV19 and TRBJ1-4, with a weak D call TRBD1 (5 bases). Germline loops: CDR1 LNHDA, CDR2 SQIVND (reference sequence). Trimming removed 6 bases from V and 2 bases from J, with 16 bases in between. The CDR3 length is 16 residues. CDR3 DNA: TGTGCCAGTAGATCCGGGGAGGGGCTGACTAATGAAAAACTGTTTTTT. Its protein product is CASRSGEGLTNEKLFF.

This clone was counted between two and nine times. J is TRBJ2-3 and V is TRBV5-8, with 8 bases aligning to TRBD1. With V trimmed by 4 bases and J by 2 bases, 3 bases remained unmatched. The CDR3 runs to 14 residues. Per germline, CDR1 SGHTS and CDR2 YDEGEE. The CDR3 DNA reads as TGTGCCAGCAGCCGCAGGGGGCCCACAGATACGCAGTATTTT. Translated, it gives CASSRRGPTDTQYF.